The 15 T cell receptor beta chains reported below all come from one sample, sequenced in a study of T cells after posttransplantation cyclophosphamide. Cyclophosphamide on days +3 and +4 followed busulfan-fludarabine conditioning and a marrow graft. Assay used: immunoSEQ multiplex PCR; TCRdb lists only in-frame clones, some missing. The record shows around 8,000 clones for this sample, with no singletons present. Here the sequenced sample was PBMCs, taken after an allogeneic stem cell transplant with post-transplant cyclophosphamide. These receptors were obtained from a young adult male patient who received an allogeneic stem cell transplant from an unrelated donor, was CMV-positive, and had acute and chronic GVHD. Certain T cells may be donor cells from the graft.

This clone was observed many times. V gene TRBV6-1 combines with J gene TRBJ1-1; TRBD1 matches at 7 bases. CDR1 MNHNS and CDR2 SASEGT come from the germline V gene. V shed 6 bases, J shed 1 base, and the junction held 5 bases outside the gene matches. The CDR3 has 14 amino acids. In DNA form, the CDR3 reads TGTGCCAGCAGGCTTACAGGGGCGAACACTGAAGCTTTCTTT. Amino acids: CASRLTGANTEAFF.

This clone is medium-sized in the sample. Here the CDR3 reads CAISELGRQGDEKLFF. The CDR3, as DNA: TGTGCCATCAGTGAGCTGGGGAGGCAGGGGGACGAAAAACTGTTTTTT. The chain employs TRBV10-3 and TRBJ1-4, with 7 bases matching TRBD1. This CDR3 is 16 amino acids long. With 2 bases clipped from V and 8 bases from J, the junction kept 11 bases outside the gene matches. Germline CDR1 reads ENHRY; CDR2 reads SYGVKD.

This clone occurred many times. In DNA form, the CDR3 reads TGTGCCAGCAGTTTTCCTAGCGGCTACCAGTTCTTC. This encodes CASSFPSGYQFF. The chain is built from TRBV27 and TRBJ2-1, with 7 bases identical to TRBD2. CDR1 and CDR2 from the germline V gene are MNHEY and SMNVEV (reference sequence). J gave up 13 bases and V 3 bases, and 6 bases lay outside the gene matches. CDR3 length: 12 amino acids.

This clone was seen ten or more times. The rearrangement links TRBV19 to TRBJ1-2; TRBD1 aligns across 7 bases. CDR1 and CDR2 (germline): LNHDA, SQIVND (reference sequence). The V segment lost 1 base and the J segment 0 bases; nucleotides outside the gene matches: 5. The CDR3 runs 16 residues. DNA of the CDR3: TGTGCCAGTAGTATAGCTGGCCAGGGGGCTAACTATGGCTACACCTTC. It yields the protein CASSIAGQGANYGYTF.

This clone was seen ten or more times. The chain uses TRBV11-2 and TRBJ1-1, with 7 bases identical to TRBD1. Germline assignment: CDR1 SGHAT and CDR2 FQNNGV. The CDR3 is 14 residues long. Trimming took 5 bases from V and 3 from J; bases not matched to a gene: 6. The CDR3: CASSRQGWDTEAFF. CDR3 nucleotide sequence: TGTGCCAGCAGCCGACAGGGTTGGGACACTGAAGCTTTCTTT.

This clone is labeled as medium-sized. V usage is TRBV12-3 or TRBV12-4 and J usage is TRBJ2-3; 7 nucleotides align to TRBD2. V lost 7 bases, J lost 1 base, and 8 bases stayed unmatched. This CDR3 has 15 residues. CDR3 sequence (DNA): TGTGCCAGCACTCTAAGGGCGGGGGGCACAGATACGCAGTATTTT. Translated, it gives CASTLRAGGTDTQYF.

This clone has at least ten counts. V usage is TRBV4-3 and J usage is TRBJ1-3; D is uncertain. The V gene lost 0 bases and the J gene lost 0 bases, with 15 bases spanning the gap. This CDR3 is 18 amino acids long. Germline CDR1 and CDR2: LGHNA and YSLEER. CDR3 amino acids: CASSQEPSRILSGNTIYF. The CDR3 region has the DNA TGCGCCAGCAGCCAAGAGCCGTCCAGGATCCTCTCTGGAAACACCATATATTTT.

This clone was counted at least ten times. The rearrangement links TRBV10-1 to TRBJ2-7, with 9 bases aligning to TRBD1. The CDR3 is made up of 14 amino acids. The germline CDR1 and CDR2 sequences are WNHNN and SYGVQD (reference sequence). The V segment lost 7 bases and the J segment 2 bases; nucleotides outside the gene matches: 6. This CDR3 is CASIGTGHTYEQYF. The CDR3 nucleotides are TGCGCCAGCATTGGGACAGGGCATACCTACGAGCAGTACTTC.

By sample share, this clone is medium-sized. The chain links TRBV11-2 to TRBJ1-1, with D maybe TRBD1 (6 bases). The V end lost 4 bases, the J end lost 1 base, and 22 bases lay between the germline ends. The CDR3 contains 18 residues. Germline V CDR1 and CDR2: SGHAT, FQNNGV. The CDR3 reads CASSSDQGYDRRNTEAFF. The CDR3 DNA is TGTGCCAGCAGCTCCGACCAGGGGTATGACAGGAGGAACACTGAAGCTTTCTTT.

CDR3 loop: CASSPDSSTDTQYF. The CDR3 coding sequence is TGTGCCAGCAGCCCGGACAGTAGCACAGATACGCAGTATTTT. This chain links TRBV5-4 with TRBJ2-3, with D perhaps matching TRBD1 (6 bases). The CDR3 is 14 residues long. The germline V gene has CDR1 SGHNT and CDR2 YYREEE (reference sequence). V lost 4 bases and J 0 bases, leaving 9 bases between the germline ends.

This clone was detected ten times or more. The chain has TRBV6-5 and TRBJ1-2; D gene uncertain. The CDR3 runs 13 residues. Germline CDR1 is MNHEY and CDR2 is SVGAGI. V lost 6 bases and J lost 5, with 13 bases in between. CDR3 sequence reads: CASSLTDQYGYTF. The CDR3, as DNA: TGTGCCAGCAGCCTTACAGATCAGTATGGCTACACCTTC.

There are many counts of this clone. The chain uses TRBV4-1 and TRBJ2-2; D is unresolved. Trimming removed 1 base at V and 5 bases at J, with 5 bases between. Germline CDR1 and CDR2: MGHRA and YSYEKL. CDR3 length: 13 residues. CDR3 sequence reads: CASSQVATGELFF. The CDR3 DNA sequence: TGCGCCAGCAGCCAAGTCGCGACCGGGGAGCTGTTTTTT.

The gene calls are TRBV7-6 and TRBJ2-7; D possibly corresponds to TRBD2 (7 bases). Trimming removed 1 base from V and 6 bases from J, with 19 bases in between. Germline V gene data show CDR1 as SGHVS and CDR2 as FNYEAQ. This CDR3 contains 16 residues. CDR3 nucleotide sequence: TGTGCCAGCAGCTTAGAGGGTACGGGGGGCCCAGGCGAGCAGTACTTC. This encodes CASSLEGTGGPGEQYF.

This clone was detected many times. The gene calls are TRBV5-6 and TRBJ1-2, with D possibly TRBD1 on 6 matching bases. Germline V gene lookup returns CDR1 SGHDT and CDR2 YYEEEE. Trimming shortened V by 2 bases and J by 4 bases, and 12 bases separated the two germline ends. The CDR3 runs 14 residues. The CDR3 sequence is CASSFGGLSYGYTF. The CDR3, as DNA: TGTGCCAGCAGCTTCGGGGGGCTGAGCTATGGCTACACCTTC. The full variable domain, its missing parts supplied by reference TRBV5-6 and TRBJ1-2, is DAGVTQSPTHLIKTRGQQVTLRCSPKSGHDTVSWYQQALGQGPQFIFQYYEEEERQRGNFPDRFSGHQFPNYSSELNVNALLLGDSALYLCASSFGGLSYGYTFGSGTRLTVV.

This clone came up a few times. V is TRBV6-5 and J is TRBJ1-6, with TRBD1 matching 8 bases. V gave up 5 bases and J gave up 0 bases; unmatched junction bases: 0. The CDR3 consists of 15 residues. Germline V gives CDR1 MNHEY, CDR2 SVGAGI. CDR3 sequence reads: CASSTGGSYNSPLHF. DNA of the CDR3: TGTGCCAGCAGTACAGGGGGCTCCTATAATTCACCCCTCCACTTT.